These 23 T cell receptor beta chains were all obtained from the same sample, sequenced in a study of Graves' ophthalmopathy and Graves' hyperthyroidism. The authors amplified TCR beta CDR3 regions from RNA transcripts. RT-PCR in the first round used HTBI primers; a second-round multiplex PCR followed. TCRdb reprocessed the multiplex PCR reads via MiXCR and lists one record per CDR3 protein. The sample carries approximately 210,000 distinct CDR3 sequences, approximately 28% recorded once. Sequences were obtained from peripheral blood. Source of these receptors: a man between 45 and 60 years old with Graves' ophthalmopathy.

The V call is TRBV6-1, the J call TRBJ1-2; 9 positions agree with TRBD1. V lost 7 bases and J lost 3; bases outside the gene matches: 6. Per the germline V gene, CDR1 is MNHNS and CDR2 is SASEGT. This CDR3 region has 14 residues. CDR3 in amino acids: CASTRDREYYGYTF. The CDR3 nucleotides read TGTGCCAGCACCCGGGACAGGGAATACTATGGCTACACCTTC.

This clonotype was counted many times. The V and J genes are TRBV11-2 and TRBJ1-6; the D gene is possibly TRBD1 (5 bases). The CDR3 extends over 19 amino acids. CDR1 and CDR2 from the germline V gene are SGHAT and FQNNGV. V was shortened by 0 bases and J by 0 bases, with 15 bases between the two germline ends. For the CDR3, the DNA is TGTGCCAGCAGCTTAGATTCGGGACTCATGAGCTCCTATAATTCACCCCTCCACTTT. This translates into CASSLDSGLMSSYNSPLHF.

This clonotype was counted many times. This chain connects TRBV7-8 to TRBJ2-7; 7 bases agree with TRBD2. Losses at the gene ends were 1 base for V and 1 base for J; bases not matched to a gene: 13. This CDR3 comprises 18 residues. The germline V gene encodes CDR1 SGHVS and CDR2 FQNEAQ. CDR3 nucleotides: TGTGCCAGCAGCTTAGAGCGCGGGAGTCTCTCTCGATCCTACGAGCAGTACTTC. Its translation is CASSLERGSLSRSYEQYF.

This clonotype has at least ten counts. The chain carries TRBV4-2 and TRBJ2-5; 8 bases fit TRBD1. Germline lookup yields CDR1 LGHNA and CDR2 YNFKEQ. The CDR3 sequence is 16 residues long. V trimming: 1 base; J trimming: 6 bases; junction bases outside the gene matches: 10. The DNA for the CDR3 is TGTGCCAGCAGCCAAGGGGGCGCACAGGGGGGACAGACCCAGTACTTC. Encoded protein: CASSQGGAQGGQTQYF.

This clonotype has at least ten counts. V and J are TRBV4-3 and TRBJ2-7, with 10 bases lining up with TRBD1. Trimming removed 0 bases from V and 3 bases from J; junction bases left unmatched: 2. The germline gives CDR1 LGHNA, CDR2 YSLEER. The CDR3 consists of 15 residues. This chain's CDR3 is CASSQDRDRGYEQYF. The CDR3 nucleotides read TGCGCCAGCAGCCAAGATAGGGACAGGGGCTACGAGCAGTACTTC.

This clonotype was recorded many times. The chain couples TRBV20-1 to TRBJ2-3, with 7 bases fitting TRBD2. Germline-derived CDR1 and CDR2 are DFQATT and SNEGSKA (reference sequence). CDR3 length equals 15 residues. The junction had 7 bases not matched to a gene; V was cut back by 3 bases and J by 1 base. CDR3 DNA sequence: TGCAGTGCTAGTTTGGGGGGGGGAGGCACAGATACGCAGTATTTT. Protein: CSASLGGGGTDTQYF.

This clonotype was detected many times. The junction and the germline gene differ at one end; a read error may be behind it. The chain has TRBV12-3 or TRBV12-4 and TRBJ2-5; 12 nucleotides line up with TRBD2. The CDR3 runs to 17 residues. CDR3 coding DNA: TGTGACAGCACCCCTGGCGGCTCAGCACTAGCGGGAGGGACCCAGTACTTC. It translates to CDSTPGGSALAGGTQYF.

This clonotype showed up many times. The rearrangement joins TRBV28 to TRBJ2-7; 7 positions agree with TRBD2. The junction had 15 bases not matched to a gene; V was cut back by 5 bases and J by 2 bases. Germline lookup yields CDR1 MDHEN and CDR2 SYDVKM. The CDR3 extends over 17 amino acids. CDR3 region: CASSTTWTHSGAYEQYF. The CDR3 region has the DNA TGTGCCAGCAGTACAACCTGGACACACAGCGGGGCCTACGAGCAGTACTTC.

The chain recombines TRBV6-5 with TRBJ1-2; TRBD1 is a possible D gene (6 bases). Germline V lookup: CDR1 MNHEY, CDR2 SVGAGI. CDR3 length equals 15 residues. V lost 2 bases to trimming and J lost 0 bases, with 10 bases between them. In nucleotides, the CDR3 is TGTGCCAGCAGTTACCTACGGGACACTAACTATGGCTACACCTTC. Amino acid sequence: CASSYLRDTNYGYTF.

This clonotype was observed at least ten times. CDR3 residues: CASSPLGLAGAVTGELFF. As DNA, the CDR3 is TGTGCCAGCAGCCCACTGGGGCTAGCGGGAGCGGTCACCGGGGAGCTGTTTTTT. This chain connects TRBV27 to TRBJ2-2; 10 bases are a match to TRBD2. There are 18 residues in the CDR3. The trim removed 6 bases at V and 4 bases at J, leaving 14 bases unmatched. Germline values: CDR1 MNHEY, CDR2 SMNVEV (reference sequence).

The table lists this clonotype with many counts. This rearrangement joins TRBV25-1 to TRBJ2-2; 7 bases line up with TRBD2. This CDR3 contains 15 residues. The trim removed 10 bases at V and 0 bases at J, leaving 8 bases unmatched. Germline CDR1 reads MGHDK; CDR2 reads SYGVNS. CDR3 coding DNA: TGTGCCACTGGGCGGGGGTCCGCGAACACCGGGGAGCTGTTTTTT. It is translated as CATGRGSANTGELFF.

CDR3 DNA sequence: TGTGCCAGCATCCCCAGACAGGGGAGTAATTCACCCCTCCACTTT. It codes for CASIPRQGSNSPLHF. This rearrangement joins TRBV6-1 to TRBJ1-6, with 8 bases aligning to TRBD1. The germline V gene encodes CDR1 MNHNS and CDR2 SASEGT. With V trimmed by 7 bases and J by 6 bases, 8 bases remained unmatched. The CDR3 extends over 15 amino acids.

This clonotype occurred many times. The chain recombines TRBV30 with TRBJ2-4; D gene unclear. The CDR3 covers 14 residues. Germline CDR1 reads GTSNPN; CDR2 reads SVGIG (reference sequence). Trimming left V 3 bases short and J 7 bases short, with 16 bases between. CDR3 residues: CAWSQAQVVNIQYF. The DNA for the CDR3 is TGTGCCTGGAGCCAGGCGCAGGTCGTGAACATTCAGTACTTC.

This clonotype was detected ten times or more. The chain couples TRBV9 to TRBJ2-5; 9 bases are a match to TRBD2. CDR1 is SGDLS and CDR2 is YYNGEE in the germline V gene. This CDR3 is built from 12 residues. With 2 bases clipped from V and 7 bases from J, the junction kept 0 bases outside the gene matches. The CDR3 bases are TGTGCCAGCAGCGTTAGCGGGGGGACCCAGTACTTC. Encoded protein: CASSVSGGTQYF.

This clonotype appeared many times. The chain uses TRBV4-2 and TRBJ2-7; TRBD1 might be the D (6 bases). The CDR3 spans 14 residues. Germline CDR1 and CDR2: LGHNA and YNFKEQ. Trimming pared 2 bases from V and 6 bases from J, leaving 14 bases between. The CDR3 DNA reads TGTGCCAGCAGCCAACCCGGACAGAACGGCGAGCAGTACTTC. Translation: CASSQPGQNGEQYF.

The chain links TRBV12-3 or TRBV12-4 to TRBJ2-7; D is ambiguous. Between the trimmed V and J ends, which lost 8 bases and 4 bases, there was a span of 12 bases. The CDR3 extends over 12 amino acids. The CDR3 DNA sequence: TGTGCCAGCGGGAAGGCGATTTACGAGCAGTACTTC. This translates into CASGKAIYEQYF.

In its sample, this clonotype was seen many times. The chain links TRBV27 to TRBJ1-5; 10 nucleotides match TRBD1. V dropped 6 bases and J dropped 0; count of bases not matched to a gene: 8. Germline CDR1 reads MNHEY; CDR2 reads SMNVEV (reference sequence). The CDR3 runs to 17 residues. The CDR3 sequence is CASSTGTGEASNQPQHF. The CDR3, as DNA: TGTGCCAGCAGCACCGGGACAGGGGAAGCTAGCAATCAGCCCCAGCATTTT.

This clonotype was detected many times. The chain has TRBV20-1 and TRBJ1-2; D ambiguous. This CDR3 region has 14 residues. Germline CDR1 reads DFQATT; CDR2 reads SNEGSKA (reference sequence). Trimming took 0 bases from V and 4 from J, leaving 12 bases between them. The CDR3 nucleotides are TGCAGTGCTAGAGACCAATTCCAATTCTATGGCTACACCTTC. Translation gives CSARDQFQFYGYTF.

This clonotype was recorded at least ten times. One junction end does not reproduce the germline sequence, and a read error may be involved. This chain connects TRBV11-2 to TRBJ2-5, with D perhaps being TRBD1 or TRBD2 (6 bases each). CDR1 SGHAT and CDR2 FQNNGV come from the germline V gene. This CDR3 comprises 12 residues. DNA of the CDR3: TGTGCCAGCAGCTTAGACACAGGGCCGGGAGACTTC. This sequence encodes CASSLDTGPGDF.

The chain recombines TRBV12-3 or TRBV12-4 with TRBJ2-7; no definite D call. The CDR3 covers 13 residues. With 4 bases removed from V and 3 bases from J, the gap between germline ends came to 10 bases. The CDR3: CASSSDGYYEQYF. CDR3 nucleotide sequence: TGTGCCAGCAGTTCCGACGGATACTACGAGCAGTACTTC.

This clonotype was seen many times. V and J are TRBV19 and TRBJ2-2, with D perhaps being TRBD1 or TRBD2 (6 bases each). The CDR3 has 16 amino acids. The V gene's germline CDR1 is LNHDA and CDR2 SQIVND (reference sequence). Trimming removed 5 bases at V and 5 bases at J, with 18 bases between. Here the CDR3 reads CASSPLGGSRTGELFF. The CDR3 DNA follows: TGTGCCAGTAGTCCCCTAGGGGGGAGTCGGACCGGGGAGCTGTTTTTT.

This clonotype has ten or more counts. The genes are TRBV28 and TRBJ1-2; possible D gene TRBD1, 5 bases. Trimming left V 10 bases short and J 4 bases short, with 13 bases between. Germline V gives CDR1 MDHEN, CDR2 SYDVKM. This CDR3 is built from 12 residues. CDR3 region: CAIPEGRYGYTF. CDR3 in DNA: TGTGCCATCCCCGAGGGGCGCTATGGCTACACCTTC.

This clonotype was observed at least ten times. The V gene is TRBV20-1, the J gene TRBJ1-5; D uncertain. The CDR3 has 12 residues. Germline CDR1 reads DFQATT; CDR2 reads SNEGSKA (reference sequence). V was pared by 6 bases and J by 5 bases, with 11 bases between. DNA for the CDR3: TGCAGTGCAACTCATCCCGATCAGCCCCAGCATTTT. Translation gives CSATHPDQPQHF.